This T cell receptor (beta chain) comes out of a study of cytomegalovirus exposure and HLA in healthy donors. Findings and limits, study-wide: Earlier results showed most TCR beta V segments being productive about 87% or about 30% of the time.

The PCR made use of 60 Vbeta and 13 Jbeta primers. Here immunoSEQ multiplex PCR was the method, and the copy in TCRdb shows in-frame clones only, minus some. The sample carries 150,000 to 200,000 clones, around 90% recorded once. This clone has only one observation. Its matching antigen is unknown. The source material was PBMCs. This sequence was found in a woman in her late teens or twenties in good health and CMV-seronegative.

The CDR3 DNA reads as TGTGCCAGCAGCGGGATTGGCGGGGCTCTGGAGACCCAGTACTTC. It translates to CASSGIGGALETQYF. The chain carries TRBV11-3 and TRBJ2-5; a possible D gene is TRBD2 (6 bases). From germline, CDR1 is SGHNT and CDR2 YENEEA. The length of the CDR3 is 15 residues. V shed 5 bases and J shed 5 bases, with 18 bases lying between them.